This T cell receptor beta chain came from a study of cytomegalovirus exposure and HLA in healthy donors. As for the study in general: From donors who were HLA-typed, an early data release held approximately 84 million unique TCRs.

Study-level points and caveats: It has been reported that TCR beta sequences accurately predicted the HLA-A and HLA-B alleles of most subjects. Upon later analysis, HLA-associated TCR beta chains proved more clonally expanded than other, equally common chains.

J lost 4 bases, V lost 0 bases, and 9 bases had no gene match. The CDR3 has 18 residues. Germline lookup yields CDR1 LNHNV and CDR2 YYDKDF (reference sequence). A multiplex PCR was run with 60 Vbeta primers and 13 Jbeta primers. Profiling relied on immunoSEQ multiplex PCR, and the TCRdb table lists in-frame clones only, not all of them. The sample has 100,000 to 150,000 clones; around 68% are singletons. Concerning this clone itself: Its antigen is currently unknown.

The receptor's source is a man aged 40-49 years in good health and CMV-seropositive. The chain is built from TRBV15 and TRBJ2-2; 9 nucleotides align to TRBD1. The sample taken for sequencing was PBMCs. The CDR3 loop reads CATSRELAGQGTTGELFF. The CDR3 bases are TGTGCCACCAGCAGAGAGTTAGCAGGACAGGGGACCACCGGGGAGCTGTTTTTT.